Each of the 22 T cell receptor beta chains below was sequenced from the same sample in a study of OX40 agonist ivuxolimab in advanced cancers. The method behind the library was the immunoSEQ multiplex PCR assay. Here the immuneACCESS table is served through TCRdb, limited to in-frame sequences with V and J called. Missing clones are a known gap in these copies; in checked studies unresolved V genes cover under half, and the rest lacks a known reason. This sample has about 68,000 clones in its table, and about 89% of those were observed once. Jointly, the top ten make up approximately 2.1% of the sample. The sample consisted of CD4+ or CD8+ T cells sorted from blood, taken in a trial of the OX40 agonist ivuxolimab. The receptors come from an adult with an advanced solid tumor such as melanoma, head and neck, liver or kidney cancer.

The chain is built from TRBV10-3 and TRBJ2-7; D is ambiguous. Between the trimmed V and J ends, which lost 4 bases and 5 bases, there was a span of 9 bases. The V gene's germline CDR1 is ENHRY and CDR2 SYGVKD. This CDR3 has 12 amino acids. CDR3 loop: CAISAPTDEQYF. CDR3 bases: TGTGCCATCAGTGCCCCTACTGACGAGCAGTACTTC.

This sequence joins TRBV19 and TRBJ1-6; the match to TRBD1 covers 9 bases. Germline V CDR1 and CDR2: LNHDA, SQIVND (reference sequence). The CDR3 extends over 15 amino acids. V shed 5 bases, J shed 8 bases, and the junction held 7 bases outside the gene matches. The CDR3: CASSGQGRGYSPLHF. Here the CDR3 DNA reads TGTGCCAGTAGTGGACAGGGGCGCGGATATTCACCCCTCCACTTT.

This clone was seen just once. The V and J genes are TRBV4-1 and TRBJ2-2; D gene unclear. Germline lookup yields CDR1 MGHRA and CDR2 YSYEKL. With 3 bases removed from V and 2 bases from J, the gap between germline ends came to 13 bases. The length of the CDR3 is 16 residues. The CDR3 DNA is TGCGCCAGCAGCCACCCCTCCGGGTCCAACACCGGGGAGCTGTTTTTT. Translation: CASSHPSGSNTGELFF.

The gene calls are TRBV7-9 and TRBJ2-1; no definite D call. CDR3 length: 14 amino acids. The germline V gene encodes CDR1 SEHNR and CDR2 FQNEAQ (reference sequence). Deletions cut 1 base from V and 3 bases from J, with 7 bases between. The CDR3 nucleotides are TGTGCCAGCAGCTTAGTAAGAGACTACAATGAGCAGTTCTTC. It yields the protein CASSLVRDYNEQFF.

This sequence joins TRBV19 and TRBJ1-1, with D possibly matching TRBD1 (5 bases). The CDR3 runs 12 residues. Trimming stripped 8 bases from V and 14 bases from J, with 21 bases between. Germline V gene data show CDR1 as LNHDA and CDR2 as SQIVND (reference sequence). For the CDR3, the DNA is TGTGCCAGTGGCCCCTACGAGGGGAAGCCCTTCTTT. Translating gives CASGPYEGKPFF.

The chain joins TRBV11-2 to TRBJ2-7; 9 bases are shared with TRBD2. The germline V gene has CDR1 SGHAT and CDR2 FQNNGV. The CDR3 contains 15 residues. With 1 base clipped from V and 7 bases from J, the junction kept 8 bases outside the gene matches. The CDR3 protein is CASSLARTSVWEQYF. Here the CDR3 DNA reads TGTGCCAGCAGCTTAGCGAGGACTAGCGTCTGGGAGCAGTACTTC.

The chain couples TRBV28 to TRBJ1-4; D not resolved. Germline CDR1 reads MDHEN; CDR2 reads SYDVKM. CDR3 size: 17 residues. V was pared by 8 bases and J by 0 bases, with 19 bases between. CDR3 sequence reads: CASYGRRATATNEKLFF. The CDR3 DNA follows: TGTGCCAGCTACGGACGGCGAGCTACTGCAACTAATGAAAAACTGTTTTTT. The whole variable domain, remainder taken from reference TRBV28 and TRBJ1-4, is DVKVTQSSRYLVKRTGEKVFLECVQDMDHENMFWYRQDPGLGLRLIYFSYDVKMKEKGDIPEGYSVSREKKERFSLILESASTNQTSMYLCASYGRRATATNEKLFFGSGTQLSVL.

The chain recombines TRBV7-9 with TRBJ1-2; D is undetermined. The CDR3 is 14 amino acids. The germline V gene encodes CDR1 SEHNR and CDR2 FQNEAQ (reference sequence). Trimming took 1 base from V and 1 from J, leaving 7 bases between them. The CDR3 loop is CASSLDGVNYGYTF. CDR3 nucleotides: TGTGCCAGCAGCTTAGACGGGGTTAACTATGGCTACACCTTC. Full variable domain (missing parts from reference TRBV7-9 and TRBJ1-2): DTGVSQNPRHKITKRGQNVTFRCDPISEHNRLYWYRQTLGQGPEFLTYFQNEAQLEKSRLLSDRFSAERPKGSFSTLEIQRTEQGDSAMYLCASSLDGVNYGYTFGSGTRLTVV.

The genes are TRBV5-8 and TRBJ1-1; no reliable D call. This CDR3 region has 15 residues. Trimming cost V 1 base and J 5 bases, with 15 bases left between them. CDR1 is SGHTS and CDR2 is YDEGEE in the germline V gene. CDR3 loop: CASSLLGLGKTEAFF. The CDR3 bases are TGTGCCAGCAGCTTGCTTGGACTGGGGAAGACTGAAGCTTTCTTT.

The rearrangement joins TRBV27 to TRBJ2-1; TRBD2 is a possible D gene (6 bases). CDR3 length equals 14 residues. Germline V CDR1 and CDR2: MNHEY, SMNVEV (reference sequence). With 6 bases removed from V and 0 bases from J, the gap between germline ends came to 9 bases. CDR3 in amino acids: CASRGTYSYNEQFF. The CDR3 DNA sequence: TGTGCCAGCAGGGGGACTTACTCCTACAATGAGCAGTTCTTC.

The chain joins TRBV10-3 to TRBJ2-5; the D is unclear. CDR3 length: 14 amino acids. The V end was cut by 2 bases, the J end by 5 bases, with 12 bases between. Germline values: CDR1 ENHRY, CDR2 SYGVKD. In DNA form, the CDR3 reads TGTGCCATCAGTGAGACGAGCAAAGGGGAGACCCAGTACTTC. Translating it yields CAISETSKGETQYF.

This clone was counted a single time. The chain joins TRBV19 to TRBJ2-1; D remains ambiguous. The germline gives CDR1 LNHDA, CDR2 SQIVND (reference sequence). V was clipped by 7 bases and J by 4 bases, with 5 bases between them. This CDR3 comprises 11 residues. The CDR3 loop is CASKRYNEQFF. DNA of the CDR3: TGTGCCAGTAAGCGTTACAATGAGCAGTTCTTC. The full variable domain, its missing parts supplied by reference TRBV19 and TRBJ2-1, is DGGITQSPKYLFRKEGQNVTLSCEQNLNHDAMYWYRQDPGQGLRLIYYSQIVNDFQKGDIAEGYSVSREKKESFPLTVTSAQKNPTAFYLCASKRYNEQFFGPGTRLTVL.

This rearrangement joins TRBV6-6 to TRBJ1-2; the D is unclear. Trimming stripped 6 bases from V and 8 bases from J, with 16 bases between. There are 13 residues in the CDR3. In germline, CDR1 is MNHNY, CDR2 SVGAGI (reference sequence). The CDR3 DNA reads as TGTGCCAGCAGCTGGATGGTCGTTAGGGGCTACACCTTC. This encodes CASSWMVVRGYTF.

V gene TRBV5-1 combines with J gene TRBJ2-1; 9 nucleotides align to TRBD2. The CDR3 has 15 residues. The V segment lost 7 bases and the J segment 8 bases; nucleotides outside the gene matches: 13. The V gene's germline CDR1 is SGHRS and CDR2 YFSETQ. The chain's CDR3 is CASQILAGTRYEQFF. In DNA, the CDR3 is TGCGCCAGCCAAATTCTAGCGGGGACTAGGTATGAGCAGTTCTTC.

In DNA form, the CDR3 reads TGTGCCAGCAGCGTCATGGGGGGAACCAAGGAGACCCAGTACTTC. It translates to CASSVMGGTKETQYF. The chain links TRBV7-6 to TRBJ2-5; D is perhaps TRBD2 (6 bases). Trimming removed 5 bases from V and 5 bases from J, with 18 bases in between. From germline, CDR1 is SGHVS and CDR2 FNYEAQ. The CDR3 spans 15 residues.

This clone was seen only once. This sequence joins TRBV10-3 and TRBJ1-4; D is ambiguous. V was trimmed by 5 bases and J by 3 bases, leaving 10 bases between them. CDR3 length: 14 residues. Germline V gene lookup returns CDR1 ENHRY and CDR2 SYGVKD. The chain's CDR3 is CAISTGSSNEKLFF. The CDR3, as DNA: TGTGCCATCAGTACGGGGTCCTCTAATGAAAAACTGTTTTTT.

The rearrangement joins TRBV4-3 to TRBJ2-4; D not resolved. With 1 base removed from V and 5 bases from J, the gap between germline ends came to 6 bases. Per germline, CDR1 LGHNA and CDR2 YSLEER. This CDR3 spans 13 amino acids. CDR3: CASSQVRENIQYF. Written as DNA, the CDR3 is TGCGCCAGCAGCCAAGTCCGGGAAAACATTCAGTACTTC.

The chain combines TRBV6-1 with TRBJ1-1, with D perhaps TRBD1 (5 bases). CDR3 size: 13 residues. Looked up from germline, CDR1 is MNHNS and CDR2 is SASEGT. Trimming took 10 bases from V and 1 from J, leaving 13 bases between them. DNA for the CDR3: TGTGCCAACTTCACCGGACAGAACACTGAAGCTTTCTTT. It codes for CANFTGQNTEAFF.

The V call is TRBV9, the J call TRBJ1-1, with no clear D. CDR3 size: 13 residues. The V end lost 4 bases, the J end lost 5 bases, and 12 bases lay between the germline ends. Germline V gene data show CDR1 as SGDLS and CDR2 as YYNGEE. The CDR3 sequence is CASSPGPGTEAFF. The DNA for the CDR3 is TGTGCCAGCAGCCCCGGTCCGGGAACTGAAGCTTTCTTT.

The chain is built from TRBV5-1 and TRBJ2-5; the D is unclear. This CDR3 region has 15 residues. Per the germline V gene, CDR1 is SGHRS and CDR2 is YFSETQ. V shed 2 bases and J shed 5 bases, with 16 bases lying between them. The chain's CDR3 is CASSFDSRLGETQYF. CDR3 DNA sequence: TGCGCCAGCAGCTTTGATAGCCGGTTGGGCGAGACCCAGTACTTC.

This clone was observed a handful of times. The chain uses TRBV10-3 and TRBJ2-1; TRBD2 agrees at 8 bases. The CDR3 contains 15 residues. Per germline, CDR1 ENHRY and CDR2 SYGVKD. V shed 6 bases, J shed 7 bases, and the junction held 11 bases outside the gene matches. DNA for the CDR3: TGTGCCATCAGCGGCGTGGGTAGCGGGAATAATGAGCAGTTCTTC. Amino acid sequence: CAISGVGSGNNEQFF.

V is TRBV30 and J is TRBJ2-1, with 13 bases aligning to TRBD2. Germline CDR1 and CDR2: GTSNPN and SVGIG (reference sequence). This CDR3 spans 16 amino acids. V lost 3 bases to trimming and J lost 7 bases; unmatched junction nucleotides: 9. CDR3: CAWRTGLAGVLNEQFF. The CDR3 DNA reads as TGTGCCTGGAGGACAGGACTAGCGGGAGTTTTAAATGAGCAGTTCTTC.